This T cell receptor (beta chain) was observed in a study of prognosis after radiotherapy for stage I lung cancer. Study-wide context: Progression was not significant in 15 patients, whereas several developed distant metastases (median 7 months) after radiotherapy.

Germline V CDR1 and CDR2: SNHLY, FYNNEI. The CDR3 loop spans 14 amino acids. V lost 8 bases and J 2 bases, leaving 13 bases between the germline ends. Blood, around 6 milliliters, was collected at each of two time points. Genomic DNA provided the template from which TCR beta CDR3 was amplified by two-round multiplex PCR. Every TRBV and TRBJ gene had its own specific primer in first-round PCR. A single record per CDR3 protein comes from TCRdb applying MiXCR to the multiplex PCR reads. Here the sample spans roughly 30,000 distinct CDR3 sequences, 35% to 50% being singletons. The chain has TRBV2 and TRBJ1-5, with D hard to call. The source was PBMCs, collected before or after stereotactic body radiation therapy (not recorded which). The clonotype comes from a donor at least 50 years old with non-small cell lung cancer. The CDR3 sequence: CASLRCVGNQPQHF. The CDR3, as DNA: TGTGCCAGCCTCAGGTGTGTGGGCAATCAGCCCCAGCATTTT.